The T cell receptor beta chain under discussion was sequenced for a study of sequential checkpoint blockade in melanoma. The ends were cut back, 6 bases at V and 4 bases at J, with 9 bases in the middle. The germline CDR1 and CDR2 sequences are MNHNY and SVGAGI (reference sequence). The CDR3 loop spans 12 amino acids. Here immunoSEQ multiplex PCR was the method, and the copy in TCRdb shows in-frame clones only, minus some. The sample carries about 40,000 clones, 70% to 90% recorded once. Treatment of the sample: randomized to nivolumab then ipilimumab (arm A) or the reverse (arm B). This sequence was found in a human donor with melanoma. The material sequenced was CD8+ T cells sorted from blood (inferred from file names), taken from a patient given nivolumab and ipilimumab in sequence. J is TRBJ1-1 and V is TRBV6-6, with D perhaps matching TRBD1 (5 bases). The CDR3 DNA sequence: TGTGCCAGCAGCAACGGGGGCACTGAAGCTTTCTTT. This sequence encodes CASSNGGTEAFF.